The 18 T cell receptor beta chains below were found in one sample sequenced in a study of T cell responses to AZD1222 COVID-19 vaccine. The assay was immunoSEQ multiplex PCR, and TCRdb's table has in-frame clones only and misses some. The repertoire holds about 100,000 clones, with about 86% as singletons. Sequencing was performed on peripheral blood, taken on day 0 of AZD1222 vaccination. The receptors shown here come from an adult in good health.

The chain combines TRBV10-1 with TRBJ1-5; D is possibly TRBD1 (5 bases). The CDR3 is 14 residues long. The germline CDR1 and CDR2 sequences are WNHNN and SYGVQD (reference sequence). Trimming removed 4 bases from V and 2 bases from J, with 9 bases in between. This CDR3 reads CASSASGGNQPQHF. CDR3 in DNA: TGCGCCAGCAGTGCCTCGGGGGGCAATCAGCCCCAGCATTTT.

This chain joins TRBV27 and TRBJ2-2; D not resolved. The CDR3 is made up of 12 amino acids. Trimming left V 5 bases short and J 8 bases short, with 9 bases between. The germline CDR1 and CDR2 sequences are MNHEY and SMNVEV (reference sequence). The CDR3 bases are TGTGCCAGCAGTCCCCGTATAGGGGAGCTGTTTTTT. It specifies CASSPRIGELFF.

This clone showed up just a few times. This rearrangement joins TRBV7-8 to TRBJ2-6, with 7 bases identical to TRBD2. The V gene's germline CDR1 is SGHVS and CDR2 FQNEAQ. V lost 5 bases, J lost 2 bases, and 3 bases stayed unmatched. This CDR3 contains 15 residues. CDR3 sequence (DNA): TGTGCCAGCAGCCCTGGGGGGGCTGGGGCCAACGTCCTGACTTTC. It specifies CASSPGGAGANVLTF. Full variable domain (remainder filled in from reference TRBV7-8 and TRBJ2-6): GAGVSQSPRYKVAKRGQDVALRCDPISGHVSLFWYQQALGQGPEFLTYFQNEAQLDKSGLPSDRFFAERPEGSVSTLKIQRTQQEDSAVYLCASSPGGAGANVLTFGAGSRLTVL.

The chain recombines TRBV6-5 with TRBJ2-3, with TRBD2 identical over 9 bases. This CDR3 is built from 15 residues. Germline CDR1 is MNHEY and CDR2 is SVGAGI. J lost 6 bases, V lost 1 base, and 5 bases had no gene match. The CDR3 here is CASSYWAGGMDTQYF. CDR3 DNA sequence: TGTGCCAGCAGTTACTGGGCGGGGGGGATGGATACGCAGTATTTT.

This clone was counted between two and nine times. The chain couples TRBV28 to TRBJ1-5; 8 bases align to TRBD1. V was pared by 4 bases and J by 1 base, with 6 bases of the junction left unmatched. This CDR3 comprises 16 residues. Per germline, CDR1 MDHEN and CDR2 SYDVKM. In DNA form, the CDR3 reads TGTGCCAGCAGTTCCCCGGGACAGGAAAGCAATCAGCCCCAGCATTTT. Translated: CASSSPGQESNQPQHF.

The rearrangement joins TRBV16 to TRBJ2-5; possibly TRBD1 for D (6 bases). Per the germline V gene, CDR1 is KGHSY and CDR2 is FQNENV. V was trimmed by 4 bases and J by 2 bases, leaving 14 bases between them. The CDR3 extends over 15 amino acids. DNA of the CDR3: TGTGCCAGCAGCCGAGAGGTTGGACAGCAAGAGACCCAGTACTTC. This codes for CASSREVGQQETQYF.

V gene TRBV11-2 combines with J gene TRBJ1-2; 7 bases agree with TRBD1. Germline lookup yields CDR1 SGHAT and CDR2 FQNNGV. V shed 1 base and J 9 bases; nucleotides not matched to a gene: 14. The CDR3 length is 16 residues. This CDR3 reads CASSLVGGQISSSYTF. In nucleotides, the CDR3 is TGTGCCAGCAGCTTAGTAGGGGGACAGATTAGTAGTAGCTACACCTTC.

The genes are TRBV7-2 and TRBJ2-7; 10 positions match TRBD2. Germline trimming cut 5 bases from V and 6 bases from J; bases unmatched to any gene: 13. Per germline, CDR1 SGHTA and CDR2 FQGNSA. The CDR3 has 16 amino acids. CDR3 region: CASSVDSGGAGVEQYF. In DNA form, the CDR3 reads TGTGCCAGCAGCGTGGACAGCGGGGGGGCAGGGGTCGAGCAGTACTTC.

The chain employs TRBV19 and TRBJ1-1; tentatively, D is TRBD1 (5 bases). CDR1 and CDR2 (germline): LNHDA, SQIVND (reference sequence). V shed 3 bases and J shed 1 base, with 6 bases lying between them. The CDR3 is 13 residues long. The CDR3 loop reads CASSIGGNTEAFF. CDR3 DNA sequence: TGTGCCAGTAGTATCGGGGGGAACACTGAAGCTTTCTTT.

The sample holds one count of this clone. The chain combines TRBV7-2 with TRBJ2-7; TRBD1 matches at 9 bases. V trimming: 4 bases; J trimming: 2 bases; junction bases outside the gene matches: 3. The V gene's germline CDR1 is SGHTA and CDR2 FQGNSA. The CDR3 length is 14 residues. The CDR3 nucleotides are TGTGCCAGCAGCTCGACAGGGGGTACCTACGAGCAGTACTTC. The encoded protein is CASSSTGGTYEQYF.

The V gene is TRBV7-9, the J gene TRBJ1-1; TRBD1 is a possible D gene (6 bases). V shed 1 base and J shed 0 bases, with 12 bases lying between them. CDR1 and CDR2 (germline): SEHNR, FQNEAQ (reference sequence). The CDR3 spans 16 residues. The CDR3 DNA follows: TGTGCCAGCAGCTTAGGGGGGCAGGGGATGAACACTGAAGCTTTCTTT. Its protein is CASSLGGQGMNTEAFF.

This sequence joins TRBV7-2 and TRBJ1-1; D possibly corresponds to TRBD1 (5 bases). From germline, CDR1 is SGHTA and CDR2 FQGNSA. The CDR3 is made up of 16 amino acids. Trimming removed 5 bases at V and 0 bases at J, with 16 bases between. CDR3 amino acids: CASSPGGAFMNTEAFF. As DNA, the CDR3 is TGTGCCAGCAGCCCCGGCGGGGCTTTCATGAACACTGAAGCTTTCTTT.

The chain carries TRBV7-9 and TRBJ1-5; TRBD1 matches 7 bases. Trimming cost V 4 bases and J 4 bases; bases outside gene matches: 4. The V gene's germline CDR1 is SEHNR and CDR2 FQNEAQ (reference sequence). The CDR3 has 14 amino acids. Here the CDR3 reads CASSSGTENQPQHF. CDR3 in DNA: TGTGCCAGCAGCTCCGGGACAGAGAATCAGCCCCAGCATTTT.

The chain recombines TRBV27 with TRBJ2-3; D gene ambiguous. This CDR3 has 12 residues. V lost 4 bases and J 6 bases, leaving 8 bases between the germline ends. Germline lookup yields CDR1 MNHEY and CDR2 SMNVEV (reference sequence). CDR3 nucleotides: TGTGCCAGCAGTTCCCTTGGCGATACGCAGTATTTT. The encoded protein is CASSSLGDTQYF.

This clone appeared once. CDR3 protein: CAWSGTWGRGGYTF. The CDR3 DNA reads TGTGCCTGGAGTGGGACGTGGGGGCGCGGGGGCTACACCTTC. This sequence joins TRBV30 and TRBJ1-2; possibly TRBD1 for D (6 bases). Germline CDR1 is GTSNPN and CDR2 is SVGIG (reference sequence). The V end was cut by 1 base, the J end by 8 bases, with 17 bases between. This CDR3 has 14 amino acids. Together with reference TRBV30 and TRBJ1-2, the CDR3 gives the full variable domain: SQTIHQWPATLVQPVGSPLSLECTVEGTSNPNLYWYRQAAGRGLQLLFYSVGIGQISSEVPQNLSASRPQDRQFILSSKKLLLSDSGFYLCAWSGTWGRGGYTFGSGTRLTVV.

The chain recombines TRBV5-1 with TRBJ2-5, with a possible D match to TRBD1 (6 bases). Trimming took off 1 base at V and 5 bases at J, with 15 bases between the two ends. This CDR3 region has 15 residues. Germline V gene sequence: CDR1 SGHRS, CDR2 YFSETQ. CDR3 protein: CASSLTGDTRETQYF. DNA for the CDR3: TGCGCCAGCAGCTTGACTGGGGACACCAGGGAGACCCAGTACTTC.

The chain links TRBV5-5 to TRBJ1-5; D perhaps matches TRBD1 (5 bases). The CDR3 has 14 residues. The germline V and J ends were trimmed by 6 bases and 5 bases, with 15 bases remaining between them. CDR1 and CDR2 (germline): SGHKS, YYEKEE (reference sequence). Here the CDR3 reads CASTGGTWDQPQHF. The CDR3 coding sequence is TGTGCCAGCACCGGGGGGACTTGGGATCAGCCCCAGCATTTT.

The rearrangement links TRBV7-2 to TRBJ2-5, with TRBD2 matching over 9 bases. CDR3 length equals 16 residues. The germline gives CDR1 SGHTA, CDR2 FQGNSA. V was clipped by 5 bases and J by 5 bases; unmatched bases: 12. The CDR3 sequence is CASSELGRGGTETQYF. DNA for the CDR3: TGTGCCAGCAGCGAGCTGGGGCGGGGGGGCACTGAGACCCAGTACTTC.